This T cell receptor (beta chain) is drawn from a study of blood T cell repertoires in COVID-19. Those enrolled, adults aged roughly 18 to 100 years, came from some 23 US areas. V shed 3 bases, J shed 8 bases, and the junction held 7 bases outside the gene matches. The CDR3 totals 15 residues. Germline V CDR1 and CDR2: SGHTA, FQGTGA. Authors' methods: Researchers report that nucleated cell counts were estimated from reference gene primer amplification. The assay was immunoSEQ multiplex PCR, and TCRdb's table has in-frame clones only and misses some. V, J and clone size derive from that table, while D and trimming were established from the DNA sequence. The table has about 150,000 clones, about 80% seen once.

The chain couples TRBV7-3 to TRBJ2-1; TRBD2 agrees at 10 bases. The sequenced sample was PBMCs or T cells enriched from blood (not recorded which). The origin of this receptor is a man aged 50 or older who had recovered from COVID-19. The chain's CDR3 is CASSFGLAASDEQFF. As DNA, the CDR3 is TGTGCCAGCAGCTTTGGACTAGCGGCGTCCGATGAGCAGTTCTTC.